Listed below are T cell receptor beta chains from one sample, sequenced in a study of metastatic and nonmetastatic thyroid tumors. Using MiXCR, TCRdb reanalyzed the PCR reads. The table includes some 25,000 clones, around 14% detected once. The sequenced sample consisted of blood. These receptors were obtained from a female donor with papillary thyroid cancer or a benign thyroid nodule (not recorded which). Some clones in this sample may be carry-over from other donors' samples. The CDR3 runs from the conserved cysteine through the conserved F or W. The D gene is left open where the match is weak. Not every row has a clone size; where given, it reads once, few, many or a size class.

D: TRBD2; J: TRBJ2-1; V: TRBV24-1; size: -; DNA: TGTGCCACCAGTGATACCGGGACTAGCGGGACGATCGGTTACAATGAGCAGTTCTTC; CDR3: CATSDTGTSGTIGYNEQFF
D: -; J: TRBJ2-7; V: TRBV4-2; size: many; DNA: TGTGCCAGCAGCCACCTCCTCCCTTACGAGCAGTACTTC; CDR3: CASSHLLPYEQYF
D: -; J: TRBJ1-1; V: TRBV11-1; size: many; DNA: TGTGCCAGCAGCTTAAGAGGGGTGGCAATGAACACTGAAGCTTTCTTT; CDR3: CASSLRGVAMNTEAFF
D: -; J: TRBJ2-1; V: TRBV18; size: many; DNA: TGTGCCAGCTCACCGACAGCTGGTGAGCAGTTCTTC; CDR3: CASSPTAGEQFF
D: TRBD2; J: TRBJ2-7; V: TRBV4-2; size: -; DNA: TGTGCCAGCAGCCAAGAAGGCGGGAGCTCCTACGAGCAGTACTTC; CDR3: CASSQEGGSSYEQYF
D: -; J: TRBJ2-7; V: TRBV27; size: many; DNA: TGTGCCAGCAGTTTAGGGTACGAGCAGTACTTC; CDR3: CASSLGYEQYF
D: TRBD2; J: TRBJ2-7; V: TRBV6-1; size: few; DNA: TGTGCCAGTCGGTCGGGACTAGCGTCCTACGAGCAGTACTTC; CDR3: CASRSGLASYEQYF
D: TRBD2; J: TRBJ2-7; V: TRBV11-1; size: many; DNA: TGTGCCAGCAGCTACTCCGTGGGGGTAGCGGGACACGAGCAGTACTTC; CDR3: CASSYSVGVAGHEQYF
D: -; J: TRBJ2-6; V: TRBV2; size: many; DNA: TGTGCCAGCAGGCAGGGCCGCTCTGGGGCCAACGTCCTGACTTTC; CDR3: CASRQGRSGANVLTF
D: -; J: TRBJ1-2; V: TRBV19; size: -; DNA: TGTGCCAGTAGTATGGATCGTCAGGGGATGGTATGGAGCTACACCTTC; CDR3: CASSMDRQGMVWSYTF
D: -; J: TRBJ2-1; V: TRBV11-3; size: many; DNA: TGTGCCAGCAGCCGATCCCCTCTGAATGAGCAGTTCTTC; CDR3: CASSRSPLNEQFF
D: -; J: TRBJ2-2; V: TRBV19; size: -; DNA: TGTGCCAACAGCTCCCTACTCGGGGGTTGTGGGGAGCTGTTTTTT; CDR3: CANSSLLGGCGELFF
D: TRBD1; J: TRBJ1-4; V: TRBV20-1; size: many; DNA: TGCAGTGCCCCACCCCAGGGGGCAGGAACTAATGAAAAACTGTTTTTT; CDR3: CSAPPQGAGTNEKLFF
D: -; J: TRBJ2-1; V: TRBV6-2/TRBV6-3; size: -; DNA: TGTGCCAGCAGTTACCCGGGAGTCACCTACAATGAGCATTTCTTC; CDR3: CASSYPGVTYNEHFF